A single sample gave rise to the 24 T cell receptor beta chains below, sequenced in a study of Graves' ophthalmopathy and Graves' hyperthyroidism. RNA transcripts were the source from which TCR beta CDR3 regions were amplified. The first round was an RT-PCR with HTBI primers, and the second round was a multiplex PCR. TCRdb reanalysed the multiplex PCR reads using MiXCR and keeps one entry per CDR3 protein. The sample includes tens of thousands of distinct CDR3 sequences, roughly 49% of them seen just once. Sequencing input: peripheral blood. These receptors all stem from an adult woman with stable Graves' hyperthyroidism.

This clonotype was detected many times. V and J are TRBV9 and TRBJ1-3, with 8 bases fitting TRBD1. The CDR3 has 14 residues. Germline V CDR1 and CDR2: SGDLS, YYNGEE. V was pared by 2 bases and J by 2 bases, with 0 bases of the junction left unmatched. The CDR3 DNA reads as TGTGCCAGCAGCGTGACAGGGGCTGGAAACACCATATATTTT. Amino acids: CASSVTGAGNTIYF.

This chain uses TRBV6-1 with TRBJ1-2, with 7 bases matching TRBD1. V was pared by 6 bases and J by 6 bases, with 1 base of the junction left unmatched. The CDR3 totals 11 residues. Germline CDR1 and CDR2: MNHNS and SASEGT. CDR3 bases: TGTGCCAGCAGACAGGGGAATGGCTACACCTTC. Encoded protein: CASRQGNGYTF.

In regard to this clonotype: No conserved phenylalanine or tryptophan is present at the end of the CDR3, so a read error is the likely explanation. The rearrangement uses TRBV4-1 and TRBJ1-5; possible D gene TRBD1, 5 bases. Trimming shortened V by 4 bases and J by 5 bases, and 15 bases separated the two germline ends. Germline CDR1 MGHRA, CDR2 YSYEKL. This CDR3 comprises 15 residues. The CDR3 region has the DNA TGCGCCAGCAGCCGGTTCAGGGCGGTGGATCAGCCCCAGCATTCT. Translated: CASSRFRAVDQPQHS.

This chain connects TRBV25-1 to TRBJ1-2, with D tentatively TRBD1 (5 bases). The germline gives CDR1 MGHDK, CDR2 SYGVNS. Trimming pared 3 bases from V and 4 bases from J, leaving 12 bases between. This CDR3 has 14 residues. The chain's CDR3 is CASSDPDRLYGYTF. CDR3 nucleotides: TGTGCCAGCAGTGATCCCGACAGACTCTATGGCTACACCTTC.

This chain connects TRBV12-3 or TRBV12-4 to TRBJ2-7; TRBD2 matches at 14 bases. There are 15 residues in the CDR3. J lost 5 bases, V lost 6 bases, and 6 bases had no gene match. Here the CDR3 reads CASRRPGLAGDEQYF. In nucleotides, the CDR3 is TGTGCCAGCAGGCGCCCGGGACTAGCGGGAGACGAGCAGTACTTC.

Notes on this clonotype: A much larger clone differs from this one at a single base, so this may be a read error. The J gene is TRBJ2-3, the V gene TRBV12-3 or TRBV12-4, with D uncertain. CDR3 length: 13 residues. The CDR3 nucleotides read TGTGCCAGCAGTTTTTTAAAGCCAGATACGCGGTATTTT. Translating it yields CASSFLKPDTRYF.

The V gene is TRBV11-2, the J gene TRBJ2-5; TRBD1 matches at 12 bases. CDR1 and CDR2 from the germline V gene are SGHAT and FQNNGV. J gave up 13 bases and V 3 bases, and 12 bases lay outside the gene matches. The CDR3 has 15 residues. CDR3 DNA sequence: TGTGCCAGCAGCTTTGGGACAGGGGGCCTAGAGACTCGGTACTTC. It specifies CASSFGTGGLETRYF. Complete variable domain (other parts from reference TRBV11-2 and TRBJ2-5): EAGVAQSPRYKIIEKRQSVAFWCNPISGHATLYWYQQILGQGPKLLIQFQNNGVVDDSQLPKDRFSAERLKGVDSTLKIQPAKLEDSAVYLCASSFGTGGLETRYFGPGTRLLVL.

This clonotype was picked up many times. J is TRBJ1-1 and V is TRBV7-9; D possibly corresponds to TRBD1 (6 bases). Germline CDR1 SEHNR, CDR2 FQNEAQ (reference sequence). This CDR3 has 15 amino acids. With 0 bases removed from V and 0 bases from J, the gap between germline ends came to 8 bases. The CDR3 reads CASSLAGQLNTEAFF. The CDR3 coding sequence is TGTGCCAGCAGCTTAGCAGGACAGCTGAACACTGAAGCTTTCTTT.

The sample holds one count of this clonotype. The V gene is TRBV5-1, the J gene TRBJ1-1, with D unresolved. Germline V gene lookup returns CDR1 SGHRS and CDR2 YFSETQ. The CDR3 spans 17 residues. Trimming cost V 0 bases and J 1 base, with 16 bases left between them. CDR3 DNA: TGCGCCAGCAGCTTGGAGTATCGTCGATACCCGAACACTGAAGCTTTCTTT. Its translation: CASSLEYRRYPNTEAFF.

In nucleotides, the CDR3 is TGCGCCAGCAGCTTCGCACTAGCGGGAGGGCTTGAGGAGCAGTTCTTC. Amino acids: CASSFALAGGLEEQFF. The chain is built from TRBV5-1 and TRBJ2-1, with 13 bases fitting TRBD2. V lost 2 bases and J lost 10; bases outside the gene matches: 9. CDR3 length equals 16 residues. Germline assignment: CDR1 SGHRS and CDR2 YFSETQ.

The J gene is TRBJ2-7, the V gene TRBV7-2, with D tentatively TRBD2 (7 bases). Germline CDR1 and CDR2: SGHTA and FQGNSA. Trimming stripped 2 bases from V and 2 bases from J, with 13 bases between. The length of the CDR3 is 15 residues. CDR3 sequence: CASSLSLGGPYEQYF. As DNA, the CDR3 is TGTGCCAGCAGCTTAAGTCTGGGGGGGCCCTACGAGCAGTACTTC.

V and J are TRBV6-5 and TRBJ1-5; D is unclear. Germline CDR1 is MNHEY and CDR2 is SVGAGI. The V gene lost 7 bases and the J gene lost 7 bases, with 8 bases spanning the gap. The length of the CDR3 is 11 residues. CDR3 sequence (DNA): TGTGCCAGCAAGGAGCGGCAGCCCCAGCATTTT. Translated: CASKERQPQHF.

This clonotype was recorded a few times. For the CDR3, the DNA is TGTGCCAGCAGTCCGACTAGCGGGGCGGGCACCGGGGAGCTGTTTTTT. It yields the protein CASSPTSGAGTGELFF. The V call is TRBV6-6, the J call TRBJ2-2; TRBD2 agrees at 11 bases. J gave up 4 bases and V 5 bases, and 6 bases lay outside the gene matches. The CDR3 contains 16 residues. Per germline, CDR1 MNHNY and CDR2 SVGAGI (reference sequence).

The chain couples TRBV9 to TRBJ1-6; no definite D call. The CDR3 is 13 residues long. V was shortened by 0 bases and J by 11 bases, with 9 bases between the two germline ends. Per germline, CDR1 SGDLS and CDR2 YYNGEE. CDR3 region: CASSVDPGTPLHF. The CDR3 nucleotides read TGTGCCAGCAGCGTAGATCCGGGGACACCCCTCCACTTT.

This clonotype has ten or more counts. This rearrangement joins TRBV3-1 to TRBJ2-5, with no clear D. Germline V gives CDR1 LGHDT, CDR2 YNNKEL (reference sequence). Trimming stripped 4 bases from V and 5 bases from J, with 11 bases between. This CDR3 has 13 amino acids. This CDR3 is CASSLLTLETQYF. CDR3 coding DNA: TGTGCCAGCAGCCTCCTGACTTTGGAGACCCAGTACTTC.

This clonotype has only one observation. The genes are TRBV24-1 and TRBJ2-2; 7 bases match TRBD2. V was pared by 2 bases and J by 0 bases, with 2 bases of the junction left unmatched. CDR3 length equals 16 residues. Germline values: CDR1 KGHDR, CDR2 SFDVKD. The CDR3 coding sequence is TGTGCCACCAGTGATTACCTAGCGGCGAACACCGGGGAGCTGTTTTTT. It codes for CATSDYLAANTGELFF.

The chain employs TRBV20-1 and TRBJ2-7; possible D gene TRBD1, 5 bases. V was trimmed by 1 base and J by 6 bases, leaving 13 bases between them. Germline CDR1 reads DFQATT; CDR2 reads SNEGSKA (reference sequence). This CDR3 region has 13 residues. The CDR3 sequence is CSARGQGVGEQYF. As DNA, the CDR3 is TGCAGTGCTAGAGGTCAGGGCGTGGGCGAGCAGTACTTC.

The chain employs TRBV7-2 and TRBJ1-6, with 11 bases identical to TRBD1. CDR1 SGHTA and CDR2 FQGNSA come from the germline V gene. This CDR3 is 17 amino acids long. Losses at the gene ends were 2 bases for V and 10 bases for J; bases not matched to a gene: 10. CDR3 residues: CASSLRHQGQGESPLHF. The CDR3 DNA reads TGTGCCAGCAGCTTACGGCACCAGGGACAGGGGGAGTCACCCCTCCACTTT.

The chain joins TRBV10-3 to TRBJ2-7; 10 bases agree with TRBD1. The J segment lost 3 bases and the V segment lost 11 bases, leaving 10 bases of the junction unmatched. CDR3 length: 14 amino acids. Per germline, CDR1 ENHRY and CDR2 SYGVKD. The CDR3 region has the DNA TGTGCCGTCTCGCGGGGGACAGGGGTCTACGAGCAGTACTTC. This translates into CAVSRGTGVYEQYF.

About this clonotype itself: Germline and junction disagree at one end, which may indicate a read error. The chain recombines TRBV7-8 with TRBJ2-7; 7 positions agree with TRBD2. CDR3 length: 15 amino acids. Looked up from germline, CDR1 is SGHVS and CDR2 is FQNEAQ. This CDR3 is CASSLARGGTGELYF. For the CDR3, the DNA is TGTGCCAGCAGCTTAGCTAGGGGAGGGACCGGGGAGCTGTACTTC.

This clonotype has at least ten counts. CDR3 DNA: TGTGCTAGTGGTTTGGTCCGGACGAACACCGGGGAGCTGTTTTTT. The encoded protein is CASGLVRTNTGELFF. The genes are TRBV12-5 and TRBJ2-2; D is ambiguous. Germline V gene data show CDR1 as LGHNT and CDR2 as FRNRAP. CDR3 size: 15 residues. Trimming removed 0 bases from V and 0 bases from J, with 5 bases in between. Drawing the rest from reference TRBV12-5 and TRBJ2-2, the complete variable domain is DARVTQTPRHKVTEMGQEVTMRCQPILGHNTVFWYRQTMMQGLELLAYFRNRAPLDDSGMPKDRFSAEMPDATLATLKIQPSEPRDSAVYFCASGLVRTNTGELFFGEGSRLTVL.

The gene calls are TRBV19 and TRBJ1-1, with TRBD1 as a possible D gene (5 bases). The CDR3 is made up of 14 amino acids. V dropped 7 bases and J dropped 0 bases, with 12 bases sitting between them. Germline V CDR1 and CDR2: LNHDA, SQIVND (reference sequence). CDR3 loop: CASNMQGLNTEAFF. CDR3 DNA: TGTGCCAGTAACATGCAGGGTCTGAACACTGAAGCTTTCTTT.

V and J are TRBV25-1 and TRBJ1-2; 9 nucleotides match TRBD1. There are 12 residues in the CDR3. In germline, CDR1 is MGHDK, CDR2 SYGVNS. The junction had 7 bases not matched to a gene; V was cut back by 11 bases and J by 6 bases. CDR3 sequence: CAVGQGLNGYTF. CDR3 bases: TGTGCCGTGGGACAGGGTTTGAATGGCTACACCTTC.

This clonotype was seen many times. The chain has TRBV19 and TRBJ2-3, with 10 bases matching TRBD1. The germline V gene has CDR1 LNHDA and CDR2 SQIVND (reference sequence). J gave up 3 bases and V 7 bases, and 10 bases lay outside the gene matches. The CDR3 extends over 16 amino acids. The CDR3 DNA reads TGTGCCAGTAAGGGACAGGGGACGTCAGAGACAGATACGCAGTATTTT. Amino acid sequence: CASKGQGTSETDTQYF. Looking up the rest from reference TRBV19 and TRBJ2-3 gives the full variable domain: DGGITQSPKYLFRKEGQNVTLSCEQNLNHDAMYWYRQDPGQGLRLIYYSQIVNDFQKGDIAEGYSVSREKKESFPLTVTSAQKNPTAFYLCASKGQGTSETDTQYFGPGTRLTVL.